Described below is a single T cell receptor (beta chain) sequence and its context. The data are from a study of control samples from healthy donors and cancer patients. Assay used: immunoSEQ multiplex PCR; TCRdb lists only in-frame clones, some missing. The table records about 160,000 clones, roughly 90% of them present only once. The sample taken for sequencing was blood. This clonotype was sampled from a man aged 25 to 40 in good health.

The chain's CDR3 is CASSLRGKAPLHF. CDR3 nucleotides: TGTGCCAGCAGCCTCAGGGGTAAGGCACCCCTCCACTTT. V gene TRBV12-3 or TRBV12-4 combines with J gene TRBJ1-6; maybe TRBD1 (6 bases). V gave up 6 bases and J gave up 11 bases, with 14 bases separating them. CDR3 length: 13 residues.